The clone carrying this T cell receptor (beta chain) turned up a few times. The sample is drawn from a study of blood T cell repertoires in COVID-19. Sequencing used immunoSEQ multiplex PCR; TCRdb keeps in-frame clones, though not all of them. The repertoire has under 80,000 clones, about 90% of them found once; the top ten carry approximately 6.3%. Trimming cost V 3 bases and J 3 bases, with 21 bases left between them. The CDR3 loop spans 17 amino acids. Per germline, CDR1 MNHNS and CDR2 SASEGT. Source material: peripheral blood. This clonotype was obtained from a woman of 80 years or more with active COVID-19. This chain links TRBV6-1 with TRBJ2-7; the D gene is possibly TRBD2 (6 bases). CDR3 residues: CASSDRLGRGLSYEQYF. For the CDR3, the DNA is TGTGCCAGCAGTGACCGTCTCGGGCGGGGATTGAGCTACGAGCAGTACTTC.